A selection of T cell receptor beta chains follows, all from one sample in a study of cytomegalovirus exposure and HLA in healthy donors. Profiling relied on immunoSEQ multiplex PCR, and the TCRdb table lists in-frame clones only, not all of them. The table has 63,000 or so clones, roughly 80% seen once; the top ten hold about 7.1%. Sequencing input: PBMCs. These receptors came from a woman in her 30s in good health and CMV-seropositive. The CDR3 runs from the conserved cysteine through the conserved F or W. The order of the fields is J gene, D gene, clone size, V gene, CDR3 DNA, CDR3 protein. D genes are given only for firm matches. Only part of the rows carry a size: once, few, many, or a class if the clone is expanded.

TRBJ2-7 TRBD2 . TRBV7-6 TGTGCCAGCAGCTTAGTCGGGAGGGCGGGAGAGCAGTACTTC CASSLVGRAGEQYF
TRBJ1-1 TRBD1 . TRBV6-5 TGTGCCAGCTCCCGCCGGGGACAGAATGAAGCTTTCTTT CASSRRGQNEAFF
TRBJ2-4 . . TRBV7-2 TGTGCCAGCAGCTTAGCGGGCGGAGGCATTCAGTACTTC CASSLAGGGIQYF
TRBJ1-1 . . TRBV10-1 TGCGCCAGCAGTGAGTACAGGAACACTGAAGCTTTCTTT CASSEYRNTEAFF
TRBJ1-2 TRBD1 . TRBV5-4 TGTGCCAGCAGCCGGTCAGACAGGGATTTGGATGGCTACACCTTC CASSRSDRDLDGYTF
TRBJ2-7 TRBD2 . TRBV19 TGTGCCAGTACCTCCGGGACTAGCGGCGAGCAGTACTTC CASTSGTSGEQYF
TRBJ1-3 TRBD1 few TRBV19 TGTGCCAGTATTGGGGACAGGGGGAATGCAGGCTCTGGAAACACCATATATTTT CASIGDRGNAGSGNTIYF
TRBJ1-2 TRBD1 . TRBV29-1 TGCAGCGCTGGGGACAGTCTCGGCTACACCTTC CSAGDSLGYTF
TRBJ1-1 TRBD1 . TRBV29-1 TGCAGCGCCAAGGGACAGTGGAACACTGAAGCTTTCTTT CSAKGQWNTEAFF
TRBJ1-2 . . TRBV28 TGTGCCAGCACCACGGGACGGGGGAACTATGGCTACACCTTC CASTTGRGNYGYTF
TRBJ1-4 TRBD1 . TRBV27 TGTGCCAGCAGTCTCCAGGGGGTTAATGAAAAACTGTTTTTT CASSLQGVNEKLFF
TRBJ1-1 TRBD1 . TRBV19 TGTGCCACACAGGGCAGGGGGCGAAGTAACCCTGAAGCTTTCTTT CATQGRGRSNPEAFF
TRBJ2-7 . . TRBV18 TGTGCCAGCTCACCAACTTTGGGGAGCCACGAGCAGTACTTC CASSPTLGSHEQYF
TRBJ2-2 . . TRBV4-1 TGCGCCAGCAGCCGCGACAGTGCGAACACCGGGGAGCTGTTTTTT CASSRDSANTGELFF
TRBJ2-1 TRBD2 . TRBV27 TGTGCCAGCAAAAAGGGACTAGCAGCAGGTGAGCAGTTCTTC CASKKGLAAGEQFF
TRBJ2-2 TRBD1 . TRBV6-1 TGTGCCAGCAGTGAACAACTGGGACAGGGGAACACCGGGGAGCTGTTTTTT CASSEQLGQGNTGELFF
TRBJ1-6 . few TRBV5-5 TGTGCCAGCAGCTTATTGAGCTCCTATAATTCACCCCTCCACTTT CASSLLSSYNSPLHF